Shown below are 10 T cell receptor beta chains from a single sample sequenced in a study of blood T cell repertoires in COVID-19. TCRdb keeps only in-frame clones here, not all; method: immunoSEQ multiplex PCR. The sample consists of about 180,000 clones, around 89% of them appearing once. The sequenced material came from peripheral blood. The receptors were sampled from a woman aged 25 to 39 with acute or convalescent COVID-19.

The J gene is TRBJ2-7, the V gene TRBV10-2, with 8 bases lining up with TRBD1. Trimming removed 5 bases from V and 6 bases from J; junction bases left unmatched: 15. Germline V gene data show CDR1 as WSHSY and CDR2 as SAAADI. The CDR3 totals 16 residues. The CDR3 region has the DNA TGCGCCAGCAGTACCCTGACAGGGGACGGCGGTTTCGAGCAGTACTTC. It yields the protein CASSTLTGDGGFEQYF.

This sequence joins TRBV11-2 and TRBJ2-1; 8 positions match TRBD2. Per the germline V gene, CDR1 is SGHAT and CDR2 is FQNNGV. The CDR3 loop spans 15 amino acids. Trimming at V came to 7 bases and at J to 5 bases, leaving 10 bases not matched to a gene. The CDR3: CASIRIAGKNNEQFF. CDR3 nucleotide sequence: TGTGCCAGCATCCGAATAGCGGGGAAGAACAATGAGCAGTTCTTC. The full variable domain, its missing parts supplied by reference TRBV11-2 and TRBJ2-1, is EAGVAQSPRYKIIEKRQSVAFWCNPISGHATLYWYQQILGQGPKLLIQFQNNGVVDDSQLPKDRFSAERLKGVDSTLKIQPAKLEDSAVYLCASIRIAGKNNEQFFGPGTRLTVL.

The genes are TRBV19 and TRBJ1-4, with a possible D match to TRBD1 (5 bases). Trimming pared 7 bases from V and 8 bases from J, leaving 14 bases between. The germline CDR1 and CDR2 sequences are LNHDA and SQIVND (reference sequence). This CDR3 contains 13 residues. The CDR3 spells CASTGRVEEKLFF. In DNA, the CDR3 is TGTGCCAGTACGGGCAGGGTCGAAGAAAAACTGTTTTTT. The full variable domain, with the rest looked up from reference TRBV19 and TRBJ1-4, is DGGITQSPKYLFRKEGQNVTLSCEQNLNHDAMYWYRQDPGQGLRLIYYSQIVNDFQKGDIAEGYSVSREKKESFPLTVTSAQKNPTAFYLCASTGRVEEKLFFGSGTQLSVL.

The gene calls are TRBV7-2 and TRBJ2-1; TRBD2 might be the D (6 bases). V lost 5 bases and J lost 8, with 13 bases in between. The CDR3 consists of 13 residues. Germline lookup yields CDR1 SGHTA and CDR2 FQGNSA. CDR3 nucleotide sequence: TGTGCCAGCAGCCGGGACTTTGGGGATGAGCAGTTCTTC. Amino acid sequence: CASSRDFGDEQFF. Looking up the rest from reference TRBV7-2 and TRBJ2-1 gives the full variable domain: GAGVSQSPSNKVTEKGKDVELRCDPISGHTALYWYRQSLGQGLEFLIYFQGNSAPDKSGLPSDRFSAERTGGSVSTLTIQRTQQEDSAVYLCASSRDFGDEQFFGPGTRLTVL.

The chain carries TRBV10-1 and TRBJ2-3; 11 nucleotides line up with TRBD1. CDR1 is WNHNN and CDR2 is SYGVQD in the germline V gene (reference sequence). The CDR3 is 14 residues long. Germline trimming cut 6 bases from V and 4 bases from J; bases unmatched to any gene: 3. The CDR3 protein is CASSGTGGPDTQYF. The CDR3 DNA reads TGCGCCAGCAGCGGGACAGGGGGGCCAGATACGCAGTATTTT.

The sample holds one count of this clone. V usage is TRBV18 and J usage is TRBJ2-1; 9 bases map to TRBD2. CDR1 is KGHSH, CDR2 LQKENI, per germline. The CDR3 consists of 15 residues. Trimming cost V 3 bases and J 7 bases; bases outside gene matches: 7. The CDR3 sequence: CASSPTAGGLNEQFF. CDR3 bases: TGTGCCAGCTCACCTACAGCGGGAGGTTTGAATGAGCAGTTCTTC.

In its sample, this clone was seen once. J is TRBJ2-5 and V is TRBV12-3 or TRBV12-4; D may be TRBD1 (6 bases). This CDR3 contains 9 residues. This chain's CDR3 is CAGGETQYF. CDR3 DNA sequence: TGTGCAGGGGGTGAGACCCAGTACTTC.

The chain carries TRBV27 and TRBJ2-7; D possibly corresponds to TRBD2 (6 bases). Deletions cut 8 bases from V and 1 base from J, with 12 bases between. CDR3 length: 13 residues. The V gene's germline CDR1 is MNHEY and CDR2 SMNVEV (reference sequence). The DNA of the CDR3 is TGTGCCAGCTCGACTAGTTATTCCTACGAGCAGTACTTC. It translates to CASSTSYSYEQYF.

CDR3 region: CASSLVREQFF. The CDR3 nucleotides read TGCGCCAGCAGCTTGGTCCGGGAGCAGTTCTTC. The chain carries TRBV5-1 and TRBJ2-1; the D is unclear. Trimming pared 0 bases from V and 10 bases from J, leaving 5 bases between. Germline V CDR1 and CDR2: SGHRS, YFSETQ. This CDR3 is built from 11 residues.

This sequence joins TRBV19 and TRBJ2-7, with D possibly TRBD2 on 6 matching bases. Trimming left V 5 bases short and J 4 bases short, with 18 bases between. The CDR3 spans 15 residues. Per the germline V gene, CDR1 is LNHDA and CDR2 is SQIVND (reference sequence). The CDR3 DNA follows: TGTGCCAGTAGTTCCTCCTCTCGGACTATTTACGAGCAGTACTTC. It encodes CASSSSSRTIYEQYF.